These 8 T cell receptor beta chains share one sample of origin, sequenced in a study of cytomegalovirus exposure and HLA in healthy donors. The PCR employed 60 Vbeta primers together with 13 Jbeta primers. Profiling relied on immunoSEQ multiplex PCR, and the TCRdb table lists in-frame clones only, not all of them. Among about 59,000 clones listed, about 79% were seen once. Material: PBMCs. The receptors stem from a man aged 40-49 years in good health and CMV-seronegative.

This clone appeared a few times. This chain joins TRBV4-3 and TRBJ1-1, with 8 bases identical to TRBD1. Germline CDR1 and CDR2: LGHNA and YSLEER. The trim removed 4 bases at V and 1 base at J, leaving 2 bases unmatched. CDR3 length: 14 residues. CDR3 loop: CASSPDRGNTEAFF. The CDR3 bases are TGCGCCAGCAGCCCAGACAGGGGGAACACTGAAGCTTTCTTT.

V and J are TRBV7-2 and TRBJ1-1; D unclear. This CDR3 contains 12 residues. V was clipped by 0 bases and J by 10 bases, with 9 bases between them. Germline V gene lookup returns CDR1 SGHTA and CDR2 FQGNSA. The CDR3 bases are TGTGCCAGCAGCTTAGCCGAAAGAGGAGCTTTCTTT. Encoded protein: CASSLAERGAFF.

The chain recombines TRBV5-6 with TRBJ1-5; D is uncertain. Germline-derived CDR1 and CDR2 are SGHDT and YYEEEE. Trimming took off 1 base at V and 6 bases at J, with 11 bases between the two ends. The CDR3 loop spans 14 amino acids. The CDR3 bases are TGTGCCAGCAGCTTGTCGGGGATAGGTCAGCCCCAGCATTTT. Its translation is CASSLSGIGQPQHF.

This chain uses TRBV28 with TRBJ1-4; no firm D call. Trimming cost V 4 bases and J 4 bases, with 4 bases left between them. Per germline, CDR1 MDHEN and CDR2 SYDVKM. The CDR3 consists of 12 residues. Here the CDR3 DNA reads TGTGCCAGCAGTTCCAATAATGAAAAACTGTTTTTT. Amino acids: CASSSNNEKLFF.

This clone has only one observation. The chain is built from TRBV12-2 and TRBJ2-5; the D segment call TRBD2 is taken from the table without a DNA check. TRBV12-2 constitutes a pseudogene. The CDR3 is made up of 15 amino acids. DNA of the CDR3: TGTGCAAGTCGCTTAAGGTCGGCGAGGTTAGAGACCCAGTACTTC. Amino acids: CASRLRSARLETQYF.

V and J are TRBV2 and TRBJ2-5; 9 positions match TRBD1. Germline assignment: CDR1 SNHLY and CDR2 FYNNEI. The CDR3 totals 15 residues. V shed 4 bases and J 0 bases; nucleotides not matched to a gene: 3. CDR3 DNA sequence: TGTGCCAGCAGTGGGGACAGGGCTGACCAAGAGACCCAGTACTTC. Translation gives CASSGDRADQETQYF.

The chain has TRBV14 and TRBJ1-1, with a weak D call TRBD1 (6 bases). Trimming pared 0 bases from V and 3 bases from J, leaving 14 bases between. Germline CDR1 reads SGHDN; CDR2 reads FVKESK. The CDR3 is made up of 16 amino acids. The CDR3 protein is CASSQDGTRMYTEAFF. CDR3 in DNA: TGTGCCAGCAGCCAAGATGGGACAAGGATGTACACTGAAGCTTTCTTT.

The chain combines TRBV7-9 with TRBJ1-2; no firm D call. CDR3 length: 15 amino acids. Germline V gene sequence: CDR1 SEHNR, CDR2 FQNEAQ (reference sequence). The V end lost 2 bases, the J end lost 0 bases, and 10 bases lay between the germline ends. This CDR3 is CASSLTEHANYGYTF. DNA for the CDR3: TGTGCCAGCAGCTTAACAGAGCATGCTAACTATGGCTACACCTTC.